This TCR beta chain was sequenced for a study of T cell responses to AZD1222 COVID-19 vaccine. This table comes from immunoSEQ multiplex PCR, and its TCRdb copy is limited to in-frame clones, with some not included. The repertoire holds about 180,000 clones, with about nine tenths as singletons. Trimming removed 1 base from V and 9 bases from J, with 13 bases in between. Germline V lookup: CDR1 LGHNA, CDR2 YNFKEQ. The length of the CDR3 is 15 residues. Study conclusions and caveats: Unmutated variant regions are reportedly the target of nearly half of TCRs that are spike-specific. Increases in Spike-specific TCR breadth and depth were seen after two AZD1222 doses.

For this clone: Its antigen is not identified.

The TCR originated in an adult in good health. The rearrangement uses TRBV4-2 and TRBJ1-6, with D hard to call. This sample comprised peripheral blood, obtained on day 0 of AZD1222 vaccination. CDR3 nucleotide sequence: TGTGCCAGCAGCCAAGTGGATGGGGTTGGTTCACCCCTCCACTTT. Amino acids: CASSQVDGVGSPLHF.